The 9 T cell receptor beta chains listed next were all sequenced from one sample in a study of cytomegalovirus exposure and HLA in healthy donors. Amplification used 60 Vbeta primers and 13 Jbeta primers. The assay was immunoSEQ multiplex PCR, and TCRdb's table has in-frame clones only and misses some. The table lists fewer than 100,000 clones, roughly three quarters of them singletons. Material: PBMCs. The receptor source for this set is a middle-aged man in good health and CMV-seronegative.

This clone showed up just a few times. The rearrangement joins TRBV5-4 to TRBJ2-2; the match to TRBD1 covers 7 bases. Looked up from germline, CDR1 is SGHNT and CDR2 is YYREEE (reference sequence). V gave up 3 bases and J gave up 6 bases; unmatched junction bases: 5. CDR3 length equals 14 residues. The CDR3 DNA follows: TGTGCCAGCAGCTCACAGGGGATCCCCGGGGAGCTGTTTTTT. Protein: CASSSQGIPGELFF.

The CDR3 sequence is CASSLEAQDEQYF. CDR3 DNA: TGTGCCAGCAGCTTAGAGGCCCAGGACGAGCAGTACTTC. The chain has TRBV11-3 and TRBJ2-7, with D unclear. CDR1 and CDR2 from the germline V gene are SGHNT and YENEEA. Trimming cost V 0 bases and J 5 bases, with 8 bases left between them. CDR3 length: 13 amino acids. Full variable domain (remainder filled in from reference TRBV11-3 and TRBJ2-7): EAGVVQSPRYKIIEKKQPVAFWCNPISGHNTLYWYLQNLGQGPELLIRYENEEAVDDSQLPKDRFSAERLKGVDSTLKIQPAELGDSAVYLCASSLEAQDEQYFGPGTRLTVT.

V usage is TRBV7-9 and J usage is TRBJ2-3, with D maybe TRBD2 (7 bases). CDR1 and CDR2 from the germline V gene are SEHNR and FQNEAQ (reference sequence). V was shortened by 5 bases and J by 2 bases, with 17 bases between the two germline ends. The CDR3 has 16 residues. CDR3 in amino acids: CASSPLVGGLTDTQYF. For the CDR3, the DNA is TGTGCCAGCAGCCCGCTTGTGGGGGGGCTCACAGATACGCAGTATTTT.

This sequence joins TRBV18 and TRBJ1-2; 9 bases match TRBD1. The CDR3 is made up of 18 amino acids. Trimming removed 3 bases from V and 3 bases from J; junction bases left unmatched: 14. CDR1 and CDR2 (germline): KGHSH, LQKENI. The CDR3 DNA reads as TGTGCCAGCTCACCGACGACCACAGGGGGCTCCTCGGACTATGGCTACACCTTC. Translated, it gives CASSPTTTGGSSDYGYTF.

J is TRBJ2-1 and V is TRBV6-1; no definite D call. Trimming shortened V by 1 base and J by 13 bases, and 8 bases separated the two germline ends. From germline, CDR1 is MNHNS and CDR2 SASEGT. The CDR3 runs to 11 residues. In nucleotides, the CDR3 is TGTGCCAGCAGTGAAGGAGGCCGTCAGTTCTTC. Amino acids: CASSEGGRQFF.

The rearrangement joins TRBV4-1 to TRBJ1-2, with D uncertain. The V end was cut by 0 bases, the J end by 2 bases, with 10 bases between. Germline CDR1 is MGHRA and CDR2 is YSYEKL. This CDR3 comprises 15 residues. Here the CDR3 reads CASSQDPQVNYGYTF. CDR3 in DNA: TGCGCCAGCAGCCAAGATCCCCAGGTGAACTATGGCTACACCTTC.

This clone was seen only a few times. CDR3 in amino acids: CASSELSGGTDTQYF. The CDR3 region has the DNA TGTGCCAGCAGTGAACTTAGCGGGGGTACAGATACGCAGTATTTT. The chain carries TRBV6-1 and TRBJ2-3; 9 nucleotides line up with TRBD2. J was trimmed by 3 bases and V by 2 bases; bases with no gene match: 3. CDR1 is MNHNS and CDR2 is SASEGT in the germline V gene. This CDR3 is 15 amino acids long.

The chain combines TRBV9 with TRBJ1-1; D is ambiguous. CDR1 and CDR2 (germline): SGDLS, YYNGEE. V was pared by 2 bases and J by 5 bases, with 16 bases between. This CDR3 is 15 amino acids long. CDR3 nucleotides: TGTGCCAGCAGCGTCGATTCAGCTGGAGGGACTGAAGCTTTCTTT. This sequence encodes CASSVDSAGGTEAFF.

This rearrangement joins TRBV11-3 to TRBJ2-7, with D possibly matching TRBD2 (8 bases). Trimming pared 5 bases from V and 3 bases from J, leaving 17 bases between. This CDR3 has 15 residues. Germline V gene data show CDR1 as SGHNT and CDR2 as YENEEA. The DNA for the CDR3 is TGTGCCAGCAGCCCAGGGGGGCTAGCGGGCTACGAGCAGTACTTC. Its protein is CASSPGGLAGYEQYF. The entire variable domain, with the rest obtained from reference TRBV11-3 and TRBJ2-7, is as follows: EAGVVQSPRYKIIEKKQPVAFWCNPISGHNTLYWYLQNLGQGPELLIRYENEEAVDDSQLPKDRFSAERLKGVDSTLKIQPAELGDSAVYLCASSPGGLAGYEQYFGPGTRLTVT.